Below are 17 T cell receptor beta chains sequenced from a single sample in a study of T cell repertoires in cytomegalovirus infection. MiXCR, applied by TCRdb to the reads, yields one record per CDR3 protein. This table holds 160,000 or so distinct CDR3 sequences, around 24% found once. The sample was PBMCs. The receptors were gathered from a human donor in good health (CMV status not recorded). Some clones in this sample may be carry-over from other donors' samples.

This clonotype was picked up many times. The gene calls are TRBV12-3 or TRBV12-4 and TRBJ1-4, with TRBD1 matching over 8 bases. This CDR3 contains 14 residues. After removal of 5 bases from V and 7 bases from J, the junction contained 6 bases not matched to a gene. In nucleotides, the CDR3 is TGTGCCAGCAGTCGACAGGGGTTCGGTGAAAAACTGTTTTTT. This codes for CASSRQGFGEKLFF.

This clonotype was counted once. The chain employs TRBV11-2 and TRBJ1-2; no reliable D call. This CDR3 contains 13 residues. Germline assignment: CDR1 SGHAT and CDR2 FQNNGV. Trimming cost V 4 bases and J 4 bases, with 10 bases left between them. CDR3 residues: CASSSLAGYGYTF. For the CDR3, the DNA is TGTGCCAGCAGCTCTCTGGCTGGCTATGGCTACACCTTC.

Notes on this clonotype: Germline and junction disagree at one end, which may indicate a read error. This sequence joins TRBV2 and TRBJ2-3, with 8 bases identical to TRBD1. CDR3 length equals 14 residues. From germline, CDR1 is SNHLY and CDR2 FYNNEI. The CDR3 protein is CASSRQGPTDTQYF. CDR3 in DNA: TGTGCAAGCAGTAGACAGGGGCCTACAGATACGCAGTATTTT.

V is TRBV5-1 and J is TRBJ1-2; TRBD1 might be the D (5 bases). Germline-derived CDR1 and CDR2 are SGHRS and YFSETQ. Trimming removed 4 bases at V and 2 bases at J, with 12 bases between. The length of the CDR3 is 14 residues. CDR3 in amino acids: CASSPTGQNYGYTF. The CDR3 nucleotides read TGCGCCAGCAGCCCCACAGGACAAAACTATGGCTACACCTTC.

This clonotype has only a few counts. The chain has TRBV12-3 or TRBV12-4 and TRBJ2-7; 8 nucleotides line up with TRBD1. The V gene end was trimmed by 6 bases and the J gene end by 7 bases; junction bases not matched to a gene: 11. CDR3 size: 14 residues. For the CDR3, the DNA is TGTGCCAGCAGAGGAGGACAGGGACCGTGGGAGCAGTACTTC. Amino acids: CASRGGQGPWEQYF.

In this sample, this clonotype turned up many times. The CDR3 DNA follows: TGTGCCAGCAGCGCAGGGACTTACGAGCAGTACTTC. It yields the protein CASSAGTYEQYF. This chain connects TRBV7-2 to TRBJ2-7; D may be TRBD2 (6 bases). This CDR3 region has 12 residues. V was cut by 5 bases and J by 4 bases, with 9 bases left in between. The germline V gene encodes CDR1 SGHTA and CDR2 FQGNSA.

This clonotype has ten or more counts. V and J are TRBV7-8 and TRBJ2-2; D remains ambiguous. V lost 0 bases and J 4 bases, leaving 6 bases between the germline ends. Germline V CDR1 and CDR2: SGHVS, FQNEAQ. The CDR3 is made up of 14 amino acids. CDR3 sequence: CASSLAFGTGELFF. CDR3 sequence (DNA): TGTGCCAGCAGCTTAGCATTTGGCACCGGGGAGCTGTTTTTT.

The CDR3 loop is CASSLGSQYGYTF. In DNA form, the CDR3 reads TGTGCCAGCAGCTTAGGCAGTCAGTATGGCTACACCTTC. The rearrangement uses TRBV7-9 and TRBJ1-2; D not certain. V was cut by 1 base and J by 5 bases, with 8 bases left in between. CDR3 length equals 13 residues. CDR1 SEHNR and CDR2 FQNEAQ come from the germline V gene (reference sequence). Filled out from reference TRBV7-9 and TRBJ1-2, the complete variable domain reads DTGVSQNPRHKITKRGQNVTFRCDPISEHNRLYWYRQTLGQGPEFLTYFQNEAQLEKSRLLSDRFSAERPKGSFSTLEIQRTEQGDSAMYLCASSLGSQYGYTFGSGTRLTVV.

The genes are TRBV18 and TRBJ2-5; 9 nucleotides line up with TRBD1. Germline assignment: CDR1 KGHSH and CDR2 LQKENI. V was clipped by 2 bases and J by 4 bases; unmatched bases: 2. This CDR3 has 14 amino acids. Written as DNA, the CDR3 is TGTGCCAGCTCACCATCGGGACAGGGAGAGACCCAGTACTTC. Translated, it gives CASSPSGQGETQYF.

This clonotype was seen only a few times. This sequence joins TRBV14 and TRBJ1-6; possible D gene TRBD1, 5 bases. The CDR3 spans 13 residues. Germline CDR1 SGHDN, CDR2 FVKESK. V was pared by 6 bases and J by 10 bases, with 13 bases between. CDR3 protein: CASSGQTGSPLHF. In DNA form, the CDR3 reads TGTGCCAGCAGTGGACAAACAGGATCACCCCTCCACTTT. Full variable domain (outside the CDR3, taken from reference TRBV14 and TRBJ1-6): EAGVTQFPSHSVIEKGQTVTLRCDPISGHDNLYWYRRVMGKEIKFLLHFVKESKQDESGMPNNRFLAERTGGTYSTLKVQPAELEDSGVYFCASSGQTGSPLHFGNGTRLTVT.

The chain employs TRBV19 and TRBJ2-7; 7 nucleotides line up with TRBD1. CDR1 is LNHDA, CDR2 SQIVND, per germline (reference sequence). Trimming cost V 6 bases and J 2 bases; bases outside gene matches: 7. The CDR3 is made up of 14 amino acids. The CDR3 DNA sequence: TGTGCCAGTAGCAGGGACAGAGGGACCTACGAGCAGTACTTC. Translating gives CASSRDRGTYEQYF.

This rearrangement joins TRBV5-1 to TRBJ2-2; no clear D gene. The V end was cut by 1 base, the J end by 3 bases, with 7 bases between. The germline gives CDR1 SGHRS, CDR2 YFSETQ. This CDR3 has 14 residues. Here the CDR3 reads CASSLWPYTGELFF. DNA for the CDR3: TGCGCCAGCAGCTTGTGGCCATACACCGGGGAGCTGTTTTTT.

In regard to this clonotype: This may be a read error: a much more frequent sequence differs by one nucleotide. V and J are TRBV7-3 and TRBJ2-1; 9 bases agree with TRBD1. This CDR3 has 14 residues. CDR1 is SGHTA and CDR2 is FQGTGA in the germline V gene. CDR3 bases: TGTGCCAACAGCGCGTGGGACAGGGCGGAGGAGCAGTTCTTC. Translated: CANSAWDRAEEQFF. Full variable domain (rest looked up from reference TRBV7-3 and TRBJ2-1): GAGVSQTPSNKVTEKGKYVELRCDPISGHTALYWYRQSLGQGPEFLIYFQGTGAADDSGLPNDRFFAVRPEGSVSTLKIQRTERGDSAVYLCANSAWDRAEEQFFGPGTRLTVL.

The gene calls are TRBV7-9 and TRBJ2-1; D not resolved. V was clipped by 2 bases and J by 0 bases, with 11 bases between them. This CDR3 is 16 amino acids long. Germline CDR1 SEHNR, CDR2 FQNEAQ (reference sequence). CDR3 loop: CASSLTQESSYNEQFF. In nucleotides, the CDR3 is TGTGCCAGCAGCTTAACTCAGGAAAGCTCCTACAATGAGCAGTTCTTC.

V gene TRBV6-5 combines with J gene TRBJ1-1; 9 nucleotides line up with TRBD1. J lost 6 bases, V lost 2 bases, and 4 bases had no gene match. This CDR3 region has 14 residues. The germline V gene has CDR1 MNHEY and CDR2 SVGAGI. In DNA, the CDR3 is TGTGCCAGCAGTTACAGGGGACAGGGTTCTGAAGCTTTCTTT. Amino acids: CASSYRGQGSEAFF.

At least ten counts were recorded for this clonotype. The CDR3 here is CASSLEDRGKLFF. The CDR3 coding sequence is TGTGCCAGCAGCTTGGAAGACAGGGGAAAACTGTTTTTT. This chain links TRBV7-2 with TRBJ1-4; 8 bases are a match to TRBD1. Germline V CDR1 and CDR2: SGHTA, FQGNSA. Trimming cost V 3 bases and J 10 bases; bases outside gene matches: 4. The CDR3 is 13 amino acids.

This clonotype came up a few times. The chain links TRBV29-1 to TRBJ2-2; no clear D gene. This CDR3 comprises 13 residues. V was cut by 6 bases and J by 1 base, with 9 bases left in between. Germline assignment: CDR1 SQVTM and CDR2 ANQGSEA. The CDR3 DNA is TGCAGCGTCCGGGCAAGGAACACCGGGGAGCTGTTTTTT. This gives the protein CSVRARNTGELFF.